This T cell receptor beta chain was captured in a study of CD8 T cells in ankylosing spondylitis (TCRdb year 2017). For the study in its entirety: The study profiled T cell receptor beta repertoires in healthy donors and ankylosing spondylitis patients to find disease-linked TCR variants. The full study cohort comprised about 23 ankylosing spondylitis patients and about 110 healthy donors. Samples of peripheral blood were taken, and for ankylosing spondylitis patients, synovial fluid was collected as well. General findings and caveats noted by the study authors: The disease-linked clones were reported as significantly enriched in matched synovial fluid samples from ankylosing spondylitis patients. Some of the motif variants had been reported before in the synovial fluid and blood of reactive arthritis patients, a finding that suggests common disease-initiation mechanisms. The disease-linked clones had a CD8+ phenotype and were found at relatively low frequencies in peripheral blood. Blood from ankylosing spondylitis patients appeared to be characterized by a TCR beta motif made up of about 8 highly homologous amino acid variants.

The instrument given in TCRdb is Illumina HiSeq 2500. TCR beta libraries were prepared by quantitative 5'-RACE with molecular barcodes. Turning to the authors' computational methods: A new computational method based on a probabilistic model of VDJ rearrangement was used to identify disease-linked TCR variants. TCRdb trimmed public reads at Q25 via fastp, called clones via MiXCR and kept in-frame beta chains. For every CDR3 protein sequence, its rows merge into one entry that carries the most common genes and DNA. Here the V and J calls rest on TCRdb's processing, not on the authors' analysis. In all, the sample holds 350,000 or so distinct CDR3 sequences, and under 14% of those were seen once. 8% to 9.5% of the sample lies in the top ten. Concerning this clonotype itself: There is no known antigen for this receptor. Within one base of it there is no much larger clone, and no base qualities were kept.

Sequenced: blood, either unsorted or a sorted T cell fraction (not recorded which). This clonotype originated in a female donor with ankylosing spondylitis or in good health (not recorded which).

For the CDR3, the sequence is CSVGGGSEQYF. The bases read TGCAGCGTTGGGGGGGGCAGCGAGCAGTACTTC. The V gene is TRBV29-1 and the J gene is TRBJ2-7; tentative D gene TRBD2, with 7 bases matching. From the cysteine through the phenylalanine, the CDR3 covers 11 amino acids. The kept DNA is CDR3 alone, 33 bases in frame from the first base. V and J are truncated by 4 bases and 6 bases respectively, leaving an intervening sequence of 10 bases. CDR1 and CDR2 are drawn from the germline V gene: SQVTM, ANQGSEA.